Presented here are 26 T cell receptor beta chains from one specimen sequenced in a study of beta chain features in type 1 diabetes. Study-level points and caveats: A moderate, significant TCRB CDR3 shortening appeared in type 1 diabetes across four CD4+ subsets.

Their specific antigens are unknown. The entirety of the isolated RNA underwent reverse transcription, so expressed TCRB transcripts were sequenced. The assay was immunoSEQ multiplex PCR, and TCRdb's table has in-frame clones only and misses some. The top ten clones hold approximately 0.042% of a sample with 630,000 or so clones, around 15% of them seen once. The sample was naive CD4+ T cells from blood. The receptors originated from a man aged 18 to 30 with type 1 diabetes.

This clone was picked up a small number of times. The chain is built from TRBV6-6 and TRBJ2-7, with no clear D. CDR3 size: 12 residues. CDR1 is MNHNY, CDR2 SVGAGI, per germline (reference sequence). The chain's CDR3 is CGGLSRSYEQYF. CDR3 coding DNA: TGTGGCGGTCTCTCTCGCTCCTACGAGCAGTACTTC.

This clone was seen only a few times. V usage is TRBV10-2 and J usage is TRBJ2-1; a weak D match, TRBD1 (5 bases). The CDR3 sequence is 15 residues long. CDR1 and CDR2 (germline): WSHSY, SAAADI. The ends were cut back, 4 bases at V and 4 bases at J, with 14 bases in the middle. CDR3 nucleotide sequence: TGCGCCAGCAGTGTTAGGGGCCAGCCATACAATGAGCAGTTCTTC. It specifies CASSVRGQPYNEQFF.

The chain joins TRBV11-2 to TRBJ1-1; TRBD1 might be the D (5 bases). V shed 7 bases and J shed 4 bases, with 13 bases lying between them. CDR1 SGHAT and CDR2 FQNNGV come from the germline V gene. The CDR3 length is 13 residues. The CDR3 bases are TGTGCCAGCAAAATTCAGGGATCCACTGAAGCTTTCTTT. Translated, it gives CASKIQGSTEAFF. The full variable domain, completed using reference TRBV11-2 and TRBJ1-1, is EAGVAQSPRYKIIEKRQSVAFWCNPISGHATLYWYQQILGQGPKLLIQFQNNGVVDDSQLPKDRFSAERLKGVDSTLKIQPAKLEDSAVYLCASKIQGSTEAFFGQGTRLTVV.

This clone was counted between two and nine times. V is TRBV4-3 and J is TRBJ1-2, with D perhaps matching TRBD1 (6 bases). The CDR3 totals 16 residues. From germline, CDR1 is LGHNA and CDR2 YSLEER. Trimming pared 0 bases from V and 11 bases from J, leaving 22 bases between. CDR3 nucleotide sequence: TGCGCCAGCAGCCAAGAGTTGAGTGAAGGGGGGTCAGGTTACACCTTC. It codes for CASSQELSEGGSGYTF.

The rearrangement joins TRBV7-6 to TRBJ1-1; D may be TRBD1 (6 bases). The CDR3 consists of 18 residues. V lost 5 bases to trimming and J lost 0 bases, with 22 bases between them. Germline CDR1 SGHVS, CDR2 FNYEAQ. CDR3 loop: CASSQSRDKRGLNTEAFF. CDR3 DNA: TGTGCCAGCAGCCAAAGCCGGGACAAAAGAGGCTTGAACACTGAAGCTTTCTTT.

This chain joins TRBV29-1 and TRBJ2-1, with 10 bases identical to TRBD1. The V segment lost 2 bases and the J segment 7 bases; nucleotides outside the gene matches: 5. CDR1 is SQVTM and CDR2 is ANQGSEA in the germline V gene. The CDR3 covers 14 residues. The CDR3 region has the DNA TGCAGCGTTGAATCCGGACAGGGGGGGAATGAGCAGTTCTTC. Translating gives CSVESGQGGNEQFF.

This clone was counted a few times. The rearrangement links TRBV11-2 to TRBJ2-3; 14 bases fit TRBD2. After removal of 5 bases from V and 5 bases from J, the junction contained 3 bases not matched to a gene. Germline V lookup: CDR1 SGHAT, CDR2 FQNNGV. The CDR3 extends over 15 amino acids. CDR3 bases: TGTGCCAGCAGCCCCGGGACTAGCGGGAGAGATACGCAGTATTTT. Translated: CASSPGTSGRDTQYF.

This clone turned up a few times. The chain recombines TRBV25-1 with TRBJ2-3, with 7 bases identical to TRBD2. The CDR3 contains 15 residues. Germline CDR1 MGHDK, CDR2 SYGVNS. J was trimmed by 1 base and V by 4 bases; bases with no gene match: 5. The CDR3 protein is CASSGDYPGTDTQYF. CDR3 sequence (DNA): TGTGCCAGCAGTGGGGACTACCCAGGCACAGATACGCAGTATTTT.

This clone was detected only a few times. J is TRBJ2-3 and V is TRBV4-1; D possibly corresponds to TRBD2 (5 bases). The CDR3 covers 16 residues. Germline lookup yields CDR1 MGHRA and CDR2 YSYEKL. Trimming removed 4 bases at V and 2 bases at J, with 16 bases between. The CDR3 coding sequence is TGCGCCAGCAGCCTCCGTGGACTCCAGATCACAGATACGCAGTATTTT. Amino acid sequence: CASSLRGLQITDTQYF.

A remark on this clone: The sample holds other DNA sequences that translate to the same CDR3. This chain uses TRBV5-1 with TRBJ2-5; TRBD1 matches 9 bases. The V gene's germline CDR1 is SGHRS and CDR2 YFSETQ. This CDR3 spans 14 amino acids. The V and J ends lost 3 bases and 4 bases, in that order; junction bases with no gene match: 4. Here the CDR3 DNA reads TGCGCCAGCAGCTGGGGACAGGGAGGAGAGACCCAGTACTTC. Protein sequence: CASSWGQGGETQYF.

This clone has only a few counts. The gene calls are TRBV9 and TRBJ2-3; D is undetermined. V shed 4 bases and J shed 4 bases, with 16 bases lying between them. This CDR3 contains 15 residues. CDR1 and CDR2 (germline): SGDLS, YYNGEE. The CDR3 is CASSPNVPSADTQYF. Here the CDR3 DNA reads TGTGCCAGCAGCCCAAACGTTCCTTCGGCAGATACGCAGTATTTT.

This rearrangement joins TRBV19 to TRBJ2-7, with a tentative D call TRBD2 (6 bases). The CDR3 length is 12 residues. Germline CDR1 is LNHDA and CDR2 is SQIVND (reference sequence). Trimming took 9 bases from V and 2 from J, leaving 11 bases between them. CDR3 DNA: TGTGCCAGCCGCGGGGCAGCCTACGAGCAGTACTTC. It codes for CASRGAAYEQYF.

The sample holds a few counts of this clone. The V and J genes are TRBV5-6 and TRBJ2-2; no reliable D call. This CDR3 contains 14 residues. Looked up from germline, CDR1 is SGHDT and CDR2 is YYEEEE. V dropped 0 bases and J dropped 8 bases, with 11 bases sitting between them. The CDR3 sequence is CASSLGSPWGELFF. DNA for the CDR3: TGTGCCAGCAGCTTGGGGAGCCCGTGGGGGGAGCTGTTTTTT.

V and J are TRBV9 and TRBJ2-6; no firm D call. Deletions cut 1 base from V and 0 bases from J, with 8 bases between. The CDR3 is 16 residues long. Germline V gene data show CDR1 as SGDLS and CDR2 as YYNGEE. The CDR3 reads CASSVMGISGANVLTF. The CDR3 DNA sequence: TGTGCCAGCAGCGTAATGGGGATCTCTGGGGCCAACGTCCTGACTTTC.

This clone was recorded a few times. This sequence joins TRBV30 and TRBJ1-1; D gene unclear. CDR3 length: 16 amino acids. The V end lost 0 bases, the J end lost 0 bases, and 14 bases lay between the germline ends. CDR1 and CDR2 from the germline V gene are GTSNPN and SVGIG (reference sequence). The CDR3 DNA reads as TGTGCCTGGAGTGTAATGCGCCGCCCCGTGAACACTGAAGCTTTCTTT. Its translation: CAWSVMRRPVNTEAFF. The full variable domain, in which reference TRBV30 and TRBJ1-1 provide the parts outside the CDR3, is SQTIHQWPATLVQPVGSPLSLECTVEGTSNPNLYWYRQAAGRGLQLLFYSVGIGQISSEVPQNLSASRPQDRQFILSSKKLLLSDSGFYLCAWSVMRRPVNTEAFFGQGTRLTVV.

In this sample, this clone turned up a few times. The chain is built from TRBV7-9 and TRBJ2-7; D gene ambiguous. CDR3 size: 16 residues. Trimming removed 5 bases at V and 0 bases at J, with 17 bases between. Germline values: CDR1 SEHNR, CDR2 FQNEAQ (reference sequence). The CDR3 DNA is TGTGCCAGCAGCGGCATAGTCCAGAGAGTCTCCTACGAGCAGTACTTC. Translation: CASSGIVQRVSYEQYF.

This clone has a handful of counts. This chain uses TRBV6-1 with TRBJ2-5, with 8 bases matching TRBD1. V dropped 6 bases and J dropped 2; count of bases not matched to a gene: 2. The length of the CDR3 is 13 residues. Looked up from germline, CDR1 is MNHNS and CDR2 is SASEGT. The chain's CDR3 is CASRGQVQETQYF. The CDR3 DNA is TGTGCCAGCAGGGGACAGGTTCAAGAGACCCAGTACTTC.

This clone has more than one count but fewer than ten. The chain carries TRBV7-3 and TRBJ2-2, with 8 nucleotides matching TRBD2. The CDR3 has 15 amino acids. Trimming removed 4 bases from V and 8 bases from J; junction bases left unmatched: 9. In germline, CDR1 is SGHTA, CDR2 FQGTGA. The CDR3 coding sequence is TGTGCCAGCAGCTCGCCCGGGACTAGAGGAGGGGAGCTGTTTTTT. Its protein is CASSSPGTRGGELFF.

V is TRBV29-1 and J is TRBJ1-1; unclear D gene. CDR1 and CDR2 from the germline V gene are SQVTM and ANQGSEA. The CDR3 spans 13 residues. V gave up 5 bases and J gave up 0 bases, with 10 bases separating them. CDR3 nucleotide sequence: TGCAGCGTTTCTGATACCCTGAACACTGAAGCTTTCTTT. Its protein product is CSVSDTLNTEAFF.

This clone has a handful of counts. V usage is TRBV28 and J usage is TRBJ1-3; D is undetermined. V was pared by 3 bases and J by 3 bases, with 3 bases between. This CDR3 region has 12 residues. The germline V gene encodes CDR1 MDHEN and CDR2 SYDVKM. The CDR3 loop reads CASSFLGNTIYF. CDR3 DNA: TGTGCCAGCAGTTTTCTTGGAAACACCATATATTTT.

The chain uses TRBV10-3 and TRBJ1-1; no clear D gene. Trimming stripped 8 bases from V and 5 bases from J, with 6 bases between. This CDR3 spans 10 amino acids. Germline CDR1 reads ENHRY; CDR2 reads SYGVKD. The CDR3 sequence: CAIVGTEAFF. CDR3 bases: TGTGCCATCGTTGGAACTGAAGCTTTCTTT.

Only a few counts were recorded for this clone. The chain links TRBV19 to TRBJ2-1; TRBD2 aligns across 10 bases. Germline loops: CDR1 LNHDA, CDR2 SQIVND (reference sequence). With 5 bases clipped from V and 4 bases from J, the junction kept 8 bases outside the gene matches. The CDR3 length is 16 residues. CDR3 bases: TGTGCCAGTAGTTTAGCGAGGACTAGCGGATACAATGAGCAGTTCTTC. Its protein is CASSLARTSGYNEQFF.

As for this clone: This sample includes further DNA sequences coding for the same CDR3. The V and J genes are TRBV28 and TRBJ2-3, with D unclear. This CDR3 has 11 amino acids. Germline V gives CDR1 MDHEN, CDR2 SYDVKM. The ends were cut back, 3 bases at V and 3 bases at J, with 1 base in the middle. CDR3 sequence reads: CASSLTDTQYF. The CDR3, as DNA: TGTGCCAGCAGTTTGACAGATACGCAGTATTTT.

The chain recombines TRBV7-6 with TRBJ2-7; 8 bases map to TRBD1. This CDR3 is 17 amino acids long. Germline V gene data show CDR1 as SGHVS and CDR2 as FNYEAQ. J lost 3 bases, V lost 1 base, and 11 bases had no gene match. CDR3 nucleotides: TGTGCCAGCAGCTTAGTGGGGACAGGTACTAAGATCTACGAGCAGTACTTC. Translation gives CASSLVGTGTKIYEQYF.

The sample holds a few counts of this clone. The chain employs TRBV6-5 and TRBJ2-3; D call uncertain. The CDR3 runs 12 residues. Trimming pared 5 bases from V and 2 bases from J, leaving 5 bases between. Germline lookup yields CDR1 MNHEY and CDR2 SVGAGI. This CDR3 is CASSQDTDTQYF. CDR3 sequence (DNA): TGTGCCAGCAGTCAGGACACAGATACGCAGTATTTT.

This clone showed up just a few times. The chain joins TRBV7-9 to TRBJ2-1, with 8 bases aligning to TRBD1. Germline V gene sequence: CDR1 SEHNR, CDR2 FQNEAQ (reference sequence). This CDR3 spans 14 amino acids. V was clipped by 1 base and J by 6 bases; unmatched bases: 2. CDR3 bases: TGTGCCAGCAGCTTAGTTGGACAGGGCAATGAGCAGTTCTTC. As protein: CASSLVGQGNEQFF.